Listed below are T cell receptor beta chains from one sample, sequenced in a study of PD-1 blockade in classical Hodgkin lymphoma. Profiling relied on immunoSEQ multiplex PCR, and the TCRdb table lists in-frame clones only, not all of them. This table holds some 90,000 clones, around 80% found once. The specimen comprised peripheral blood mononuclear cells (PBMCs), sampled before the fourth cycle of nivolumab. The receptors originated from a human donor with classical Hodgkin lymphoma. Each CDR3 is given with its conserved first and last residue. A D gene is named only where the DNA matches it firmly. Clone size is given for some rows only: seen once, a few or many times, or a class if the clone is expanded.

TRBD1,TRBV7-8,14,NA,TRBJ2-7,TGTGCCAGCAGCTTAGGACAGGGCTCCCGCGAGCAGTACTTC,CASSLGQGSREQYF
NA,TRBV5-4,16,NA,TRBJ2-1,TGTGCCAGCAGCTTGGCAGGGGCACGTTCCTACAATGAGCAGTTCTTC,CASSLAGARSYNEQFF
NA,TRBV19,14,few,TRBJ2-2,TGTGCCAGTCGGGACAACCCGAACACCGGGGAGCTGTTTTTT,CASRDNPNTGELFF
NA,TRBV2,11,few,TRBJ2-2,TGTGCCAGCAGGACCACCGGGGAGCTGTTTTTT,CASRTTGELFF
NA,TRBV19,12,NA,TRBJ1-2,TGTGCCAGTAGACTGCGTGTGGGGGATTACACCTTC,CASRLRVGDYTF
NA,TRBV10-2,15,NA,TRBJ2-7,TGCGCCAGCAGTGAGTCGGGGGGCACCGCCTACGAGCAGTACTTC,CASSESGGTAYEQYF
NA,TRBV7-2,11,NA,TRBJ1-3,TGTGCCAGCAGCTTAGCGGGCGCCATATATTTT,CASSLAGAIYF
NA,TRBV5-1,18,once,TRBJ2-6,TGCGCCAGCAGCTTGGAGGTCGGCCGGAGCTCTGGGGCCAACGTCCTGACTTTC,CASSLEVGRSSGANVLTF
NA,TRBV5-1,14,NA,TRBJ2-1,TGCGCCAGCAGCTTGGATGGCGGCGTGGGTGAGCAGTTCTTC,CASSLDGGVGEQFF
TRBD1,TRBV5-6,16,NA,TRBJ2-3,TGTGCCAGCAGCGGGTACGACAGGGGGCGTACTGCGACGCAGTATTTT,CASSGYDRGRTATQYF
TRBD2,TRBV5-1,16,NA,TRBJ2-3,TGCGCCAGCAGCCCAGGCCTAGCGGGAGTCACAGATACGCAGTATTTT,CASSPGLAGVTDTQYF
NA,TRBV5-8,14,NA,TRBJ2-5,TGTGCCAGCACCACGGAGGGGGCTAGAGAGACCCAGTACTTC,CASTTEGARETQYF
TRBD2,TRBV2,15,NA,TRBJ2-1,TGTGCCAGCAGTTTGAGCGGGAGTTGGAACAATGAGCAGTTCTTC,CASSLSGSWNNEQFF
TRBD1,TRBV14,15,NA,TRBJ1-1,TGTGCCAGCAGCCACGTAAACAGGGGGGCTATTGAAGCTTTCTTT,CASSHVNRGAIEAFF
TRBD1,TRBV5-1,14,NA,TRBJ2-5,TGCGCCAGCAGCCTACAGGGGGCTGGGGAGACCCAGTACTTC,CASSLQGAGETQYF
TRBD1,TRBV9,16,once,TRBJ2-3,TGTGCCAGCAGCGCCCAGGGGGCGAGGGGCACAGATACGCAGTATTTT,CASSAQGARGTDTQYF
NA,TRBV29-1,16,NA,TRBJ2-1,TGCAGCGTTGTGGGGGATCCGTTTCACTCCTACAATGAGCAGTTCTTC,CSVVGDPFHSYNEQFF
NA,TRBV9,18,NA,TRBJ1-4,TGTGCCAGCAGCGTAGGCGGGGGACGGATCGCAACTAATGAAAAACTGTTTTTT,CASSVGGGRIATNEKLFF
NA,TRBV29-1,11,once,TRBJ1-2,TGCAGCGTTGAATATGGGTCTGGCTACACCTTC,CSVEYGSGYTF
NA,TRBV28,15,NA,TRBJ1-5,TGTGCCAGCAGCCCCCGGGGACATAGCAATCAGCCCCAGCATTTT,CASSPRGHSNQPQHF
TRBD1,TRBV5-5,14,NA,TRBJ1-2,TGTGCCAGCAGCGCGGGGACAGGGGGTTATGGCTACACCTTC,CASSAGTGGYGYTF
TRBD1,TRBV2,13,once,TRBJ1-2,TGTGCCAGCAGGGACAGGGGACCTTATGGCTACACCTTC,CASRDRGPYGYTF
NA,TRBV19,14,NA,TRBJ2-7,TGTGCCAGTAGTATCACCGGGGGGCCCTACGAGCAGTACTTC,CASSITGGPYEQYF
NA,TRBV9,16,NA,TRBJ1-3,TGTGCCAGCAGCGTGGCAGGGACTTACTCTGGAAACACCATATATTTT,CASSVAGTYSGNTIYF
TRBD1,TRBV11-2,16,NA,TRBJ1-5,TGTGCCAGCAGCTTAGGTCACAGGGGGCCCAATCAGCCCCAGCATTTT,CASSLGHRGPNQPQHF
NA,TRBV28,15,NA,TRBJ1-4,TGTGCCAGCAGAGGGGAGGGCTCAACTAATGAAAAACTGTTTTTT,CASRGEGSTNEKLFF
NA,TRBV4-3,15,NA,TRBJ1-2,TGCGCCAGCAGCCAAGCCTCGCAGGGAGACTATGGCTACACCTTC,CASSQASQGDYGYTF
NA,TRBV2,11,once,TRBJ2-2,TGTGCCAGCAGTCCTTACGGGGAGCTGTTTTTT,CASSPYGELFF
TRBD1,TRBV10-3,15,NA,TRBJ2-7,TGTGCCATCAGTGAGTCGACAGGGATTTCCTACGAGCAGTACTTC,CAISESTGISYEQYF
NA,TRBV27,14,NA,TRBJ2-3,TGTGCCAGTTTCCATCCGGGGGCGCGGGATACGCAGTATTTT,CASFHPGARDTQYF
NA,TRBV6-6,14,NA,TRBJ1-2,TGTGCCAGCAGTTACTACAGCCTTAACTATGGCTACACCTTC,CASSYYSLNYGYTF
TRBD2,TRBV7-2,15,NA,TRBJ2-2,TGTGCCAGCAGCTTGACTAGCTCCGGTGGGGGGGAGCTGTTTTTT,CASSLTSSGGGELFF
NA,TRBV6-5,14,NA,TRBJ2-3,TGTGCCAGCAGTCTTAGTAGCGGCACAGATACGCAGTATTTT,CASSLSSGTDTQYF
TRBD2,TRBV4-1,15,NA,TRBJ2-1,TGCGCCAGCAGCTGGGCTAGCGGGAGATGGAGTGAGCAGTTCTTC,CASSWASGRWSEQFF
NA,TRBV9,18,once,TRBJ1-3,TGTGCCAGCAGCGTAGCGGCGGGCTCTGGTTCTTCTGGAAACACCATATATTTT,CASSVAAGSGSSGNTIYF
TRBD2,TRBV27,14,NA,TRBJ2-7,TGTGCCAGCAGGTATAGCGGGAGAGTCTACGAGCAGTACTTC,CASRYSGRVYEQYF
NA,TRBV7-9,13,NA,TRBJ2-7,TGTGCCAGCAGCCCACCCGGACCCTACGAGCAGTACTTC,CASSPPGPYEQYF
TRBD1,TRBV4-3,15,NA,TRBJ1-2,TGCGCCAGCAGCCAAGATCGACAGGGGGGGAATGGCTACACCTTC,CASSQDRQGGNGYTF
NA,TRBV12-5,16,NA,TRBJ2-1,TGTGCTAGTGGTTCCAGCCTCCGAACCATCCACAATGAGCAGTTCTTC,CASGSSLRTIHNEQFF
TRBD2,TRBV30,11,NA,TRBJ2-1,TGTGCCTACCAGCGGGGCCCTACGCAGTTCTTC,CAYQRGPTQFF
NA,TRBV28,14,few,TRBJ1-1,TGTGCCAGCAGTTTATCTGGGGCGAACACTGAAGCTTTCTTT,CASSLSGANTEAFF
NA,TRBV4-3,13,NA,TRBJ2-1,TGCGCCAGCAGCTTTGAAGGGGGGAATGAGCAGTTCTTC,CASSFEGGNEQFF
TRBD2,TRBV5-6,11,NA,TRBJ2-3,TGTGCCAGCAGGGCGGGAGGTACGCAGTATTTT,CASRAGGTQYF
TRBD1,TRBV5-6,14,NA,TRBJ1-4,TGTGCCAGCAGCTTAACCACAGGGGGCGAAAAACTGTTTTTT,CASSLTTGGEKLFF
NA,TRBV7-8,14,NA,TRBJ2-1,TGTGCCAGCAGCGCCGGACTAACCAACAATGAGCAGTTCTTC,CASSAGLTNNEQFF
NA,TRBV5-1,12,NA,TRBJ1-6,TGCGCCAGCAGCTTGGGGGGACAACCCCTCCACTTT,CASSLGGQPLHF
NA,TRBV6-6,14,NA,TRBJ1-1,TGTGCGGCCGGGTATGATAAATTGAACACTGAAGCTTTCTTT,CAAGYDKLNTEAFF
NA,TRBV6-6,11,NA,TRBJ1-1,TGTGCCAGCACTCAGACAGGAGGGGACTTCTTT,CASTQTGGDFF
NA,TRBV10-3,13,NA,TRBJ1-1,TGTGCCTCCCAGGCTCATAAGGGCACTGAAGCTTTCTTT,CASQAHKGTEAFF
TRBD1,TRBV20-1,11,few,TRBJ2-7,TGCAGTGCTAGAGGCGGGACAGGGCAGTACTTC,CSARGGTGQYF
NA,TRBV29-1,13,NA,TRBJ2-5,TGCAGCGTTGTAGGCCTGCTAGGGGAGACCCAGTACTTC,CSVVGLLGETQYF
NA,TRBV7-2,15,NA,TRBJ2-1,TGTGCCAGCAGCTTAACGCGTCAGTTGGGCAATGAGCAGTTCTTC,CASSLTRQLGNEQFF
NA,TRBV5-6,17,NA,TRBJ1-4,TGTGCCAGCAGCCGCTGGGTCGGTTGGGCAACTAATGAAAAACTGTTTTTT,CASSRWVGWATNEKLFF
NA,TRBV2,13,NA,TRBJ2-5,TGTGCCAGCAGCGGAGGGGGCGCGGAGACCCAGTACTTC,CASSGGGAETQYF
TRBD2,TRBV6-5,13,NA,TRBJ2-5,TGTGCCAGCAGCCAACCGGGACTAGCGGTCGAGTACTTC,CASSQPGLAVEYF
NA,TRBV5-8,12,few,TRBJ1-5,TGTGCCAGCAGCTTGATGGATCAGCCCCAGCATTTT,CASSLMDQPQHF